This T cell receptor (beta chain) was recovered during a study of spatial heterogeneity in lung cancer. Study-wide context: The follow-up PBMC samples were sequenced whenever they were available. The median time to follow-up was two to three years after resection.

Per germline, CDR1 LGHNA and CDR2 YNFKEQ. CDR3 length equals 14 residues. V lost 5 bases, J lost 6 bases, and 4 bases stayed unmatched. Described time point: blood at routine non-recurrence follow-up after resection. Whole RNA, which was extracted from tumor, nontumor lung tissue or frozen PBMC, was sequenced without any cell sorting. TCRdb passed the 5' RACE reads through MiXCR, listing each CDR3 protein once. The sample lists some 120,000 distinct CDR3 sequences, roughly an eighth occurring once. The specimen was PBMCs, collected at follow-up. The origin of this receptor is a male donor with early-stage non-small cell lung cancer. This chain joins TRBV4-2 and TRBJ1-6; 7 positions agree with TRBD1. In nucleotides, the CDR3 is TGTGCCAGCAGCAGAACAGGGGCTAATTCACCCCTCCACTTT. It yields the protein CASSRTGANSPLHF.